Presented here are 16 T cell receptor beta chains from one specimen sequenced in a study of T-cell memory formation after mild COVID-19. TCRdb re-called the 5' RACE reads with MiXCR, one entry per CDR3 protein. The sample records a few hundred thousand distinct CDR3 sequences, roughly 21% being singletons. Input material: PBMCs or a T cell subset sorted from them (not recorded which). The receptors shown here come from an adult woman who had mild COVID-19 (a few samples of this study predate the infection). Cell type and time point are not known.

The chain links TRBV10-3 to TRBJ1-2; TRBD1 matches 7 bases. Germline-derived CDR1 and CDR2 are ENHRY and SYGVKD. CDR3 length equals 13 residues. V was pared by 5 bases and J by 3 bases, with 3 bases of the junction left unmatched. In nucleotides, the CDR3 is TGTGCCATCAGTTACAGGGGTGACTATGGCTACACCTTC. Its translation is CAISYRGDYGYTF.

The rearrangement links TRBV25-1 to TRBJ2-3; a weak D match, TRBD2 (6 bases). The CDR3 totals 16 residues. Trimming removed 2 bases at V and 1 base at J, with 13 bases between. In germline, CDR1 is MGHDK, CDR2 SYGVNS. The CDR3 spells CASSEARGGRTDTQYF. CDR3 DNA sequence: TGTGCCAGCAGTGAAGCCCGGGGAGGTCGCACAGATACGCAGTATTTT.

This clonotype has ten or more counts. Here the CDR3 DNA reads TGTGCCAGCAGCCCTGGGAACACTGAAGCTTTCTTT. Its translation is CASSPGNTEAFF. The chain carries TRBV6-5 and TRBJ1-1; D unresolved. The CDR3 runs to 12 residues. The germline V and J ends were trimmed by 6 bases and 1 base, with 6 bases remaining between them. CDR1 is MNHEY and CDR2 is SVGAGI in the germline V gene.

This clonotype was recorded a few times. J is TRBJ1-5 and V is TRBV30, with 8 bases lining up with TRBD1. V shed 1 base, J shed 4 bases, and the junction held 0 bases outside the gene matches. The germline CDR1 and CDR2 sequences are GTSNPN and SVGIG (reference sequence). The CDR3 runs to 13 residues. CDR3 sequence: CAWSGQGNQPQHF. CDR3 sequence (DNA): TGTGCCTGGAGTGGACAGGGGAATCAGCCCCAGCATTTT.

This chain connects TRBV7-2 to TRBJ2-3; 16 nucleotides line up with TRBD2. With V trimmed by 5 bases and J by 4 bases, 12 bases remained unmatched. This CDR3 contains 19 residues. Germline-derived CDR1 and CDR2 are SGHTA and FQGNSA. The CDR3 spells CASSEGLAGGPMAPDTQYF. CDR3 nucleotide sequence: TGTGCCAGCAGCGAGGGACTAGCGGGAGGGCCGATGGCCCCAGATACGCAGTATTTT.

The gene calls are TRBV20-1 and TRBJ2-7; TRBD1 is a possible D gene (6 bases). The V end lost 6 bases, the J end lost 4 bases, and 28 bases lay between the germline ends. Germline CDR1 DFQATT, CDR2 SNEGSKA (reference sequence). The CDR3 is 17 amino acids. The CDR3 loop is CSAPSMSQPGHYYEQYF. CDR3 DNA: TGCAGTGCCCCCTCTATGTCTCAACCGGGACATTATTACGAGCAGTACTTC.

This clonotype was detected a few times. The chain links TRBV29-1 to TRBJ1-1; D perhaps matches TRBD1 (5 bases). This CDR3 comprises 12 residues. V lost 7 bases to trimming and J lost 1 base, with 10 bases between them. Germline loops: CDR1 SQVTM, CDR2 ANQGSEA. The chain's CDR3 is CSGDDRNTEAFF. CDR3 nucleotides: TGCAGCGGGGACGATAGGAACACTGAAGCTTTCTTT.

This clonotype was picked up a small number of times. This chain connects TRBV6-1 to TRBJ2-1, with D unclear. Germline V gives CDR1 MNHNS, CDR2 SASEGT. This CDR3 comprises 14 residues. Trimming removed 2 bases from V and 5 bases from J, with 10 bases in between. The CDR3 loop is CASSEMSFDNEQFF. Written as DNA, the CDR3 is TGTGCCAGCAGTGAAATGTCATTCGACAATGAGCAGTTCTTC.

V is TRBV5-1 and J is TRBJ1-1; a possible D gene is TRBD1 (6 bases). Trimming removed 3 bases at V and 3 bases at J, with 15 bases between. CDR3 length: 15 residues. The germline V gene has CDR1 SGHRS and CDR2 YFSETQ. CDR3 protein: CASSWTAPADTEAFF. In DNA, the CDR3 is TGCGCCAGCAGCTGGACAGCCCCGGCGGACACTGAAGCTTTCTTT.

CDR3 bases: TGTGCCAGCAGGGTGTCGGGGGCGGATGGCTACACCTTC. Translating it yields CASRVSGADGYTF. The chain recombines TRBV2 with TRBJ1-2; a weak D match, TRBD1 (6 bases). Trimming left V 6 bases short and J 6 bases short, with 14 bases between. CDR3 size: 13 residues. Germline-derived CDR1 and CDR2 are SNHLY and FYNNEI.

V is TRBV19 and J is TRBJ2-7; 7 bases are a match to TRBD2. Looked up from germline, CDR1 is LNHDA and CDR2 is SQIVND (reference sequence). The trim removed 6 bases at V and 3 bases at J, leaving 8 bases unmatched. The CDR3 is 14 amino acids. The DNA for the CDR3 is TGTGCCAGTAGCTCCCGCGGGGGAATCTACGAGCAGTACTTC. This gives the protein CASSSRGGIYEQYF. Supplemented by reference TRBV19 and TRBJ2-7, the full variable domain reads DGGITQSPKYLFRKEGQNVTLSCEQNLNHDAMYWYRQDPGQGLRLIYYSQIVNDFQKGDIAEGYSVSREKKESFPLTVTSAQKNPTAFYLCASSSRGGIYEQYFGPGTRLTVT.

This clonotype was observed a handful of times. This chain joins TRBV5-1 and TRBJ2-7, with a weak D call TRBD1 (6 bases). Looked up from germline, CDR1 is SGHRS and CDR2 is YFSETQ. The CDR3 is made up of 13 amino acids. Between the trimmed V and J ends, which lost 4 bases and 6 bases, there was a span of 14 bases. As DNA, the CDR3 is TGCGCCAGCAGCCTGATAGGACAGCGCGAGCAGTACTTC. This encodes CASSLIGQREQYF. Together with reference TRBV5-1 and TRBJ2-7, the CDR3 gives the full variable domain: KAGVTQTPRYLIKTRGQQVTLSCSPISGHRSVSWYQQTPGQGLQFLFEYFSETQRNKGNFPGRFSGRQFSNSRSEMNVSTLELGDSALYLCASSLIGQREQYFGPGTRLTVT.

The chain couples TRBV5-1 to TRBJ2-3; 14 nucleotides match TRBD2. CDR1 is SGHRS and CDR2 is YFSETQ in the germline V gene. The CDR3 runs 20 residues. J gave up 1 base and V 0 bases, and 10 bases lay outside the gene matches. CDR3 loop: CASSLGPGTSGGQGTDTQYF. In DNA form, the CDR3 reads TGCGCCAGCAGCTTGGGGCCAGGGACTAGCGGGGGACAAGGCACAGATACGCAGTATTTT. Drawing the rest from reference TRBV5-1 and TRBJ2-3, the complete variable domain is KAGVTQTPRYLIKTRGQQVTLSCSPISGHRSVSWYQQTPGQGLQFLFEYFSETQRNKGNFPGRFSGRQFSNSRSEMNVSTLELGDSALYLCASSLGPGTSGGQGTDTQYFGPGTRLTVL.

This clonotype was seen a few times. The gene calls are TRBV9 and TRBJ2-1; 13 bases agree with TRBD2. In germline, CDR1 is SGDLS, CDR2 YYNGEE. This CDR3 is built from 16 residues. The V segment lost 0 bases and the J segment 9 bases; nucleotides outside the gene matches: 6. CDR3 in amino acids: CASSVAGTSGAGEQFF. The CDR3, as DNA: TGTGCCAGCAGCGTAGCCGGGACTAGCGGGGCGGGTGAGCAGTTCTTC.

This clonotype has more than one count but fewer than ten. The V and J genes are TRBV3-1 and TRBJ2-1; perhaps TRBD2 as D (6 bases). The CDR3 sequence is 14 residues long. The germline CDR1 and CDR2 sequences are LGHDT and YNNKEL (reference sequence). The ends were cut back, 4 bases at V and 4 bases at J, with 11 bases in the middle. The CDR3 is CASSLSAGYNEQFF. The CDR3 DNA reads TGTGCCAGCAGCCTAAGTGCGGGGTACAATGAGCAGTTCTTC.

This chain uses TRBV7-9 with TRBJ2-3; 13 nucleotides line up with TRBD2. CDR1 is SEHNR, CDR2 FQNEAQ, per germline (reference sequence). The J segment lost 0 bases and the V segment lost 4 bases, leaving 4 bases of the junction unmatched. The CDR3 is 17 residues long. The CDR3 loop reads CASSSGLAGASTDTQYF. CDR3 DNA sequence: TGTGCCAGCAGCTCAGGACTAGCGGGGGCTAGCACAGATACGCAGTATTTT.